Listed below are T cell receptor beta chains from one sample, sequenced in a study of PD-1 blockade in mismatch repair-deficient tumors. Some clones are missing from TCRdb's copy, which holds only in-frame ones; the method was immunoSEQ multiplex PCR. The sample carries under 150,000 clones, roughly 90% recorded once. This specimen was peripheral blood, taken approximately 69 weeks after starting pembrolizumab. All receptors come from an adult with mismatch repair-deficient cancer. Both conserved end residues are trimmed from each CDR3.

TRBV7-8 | ASSPRWSGSEAF
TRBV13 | ASSPRDSSYNEQF
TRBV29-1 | SLDPGVGDTQY
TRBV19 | ASFLRREAF
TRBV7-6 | ASSLLSEGTGELF
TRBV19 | ASSIGENEQF
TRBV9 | ASSSRPGEVYEQY
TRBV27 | ASSFGQGSSYEQY
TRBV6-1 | ASSVADSYGYT
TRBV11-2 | ASSLVLPGQGGVSYEQY
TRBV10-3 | AISESGQGVDEQY
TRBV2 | ASEPLQGNGANVLT
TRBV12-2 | ASRCGQGVDTGELF
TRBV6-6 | ASSYSKHGGQYEQY
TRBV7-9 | ASSLLRLAGTNEQF
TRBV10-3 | AISATMYEQY
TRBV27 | ASSLASGNYNEQF
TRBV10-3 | AISARQAQHT
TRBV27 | ASSHGTSGINEQF
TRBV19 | ASSNLGTYEQY
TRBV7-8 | ASSSGLSYNEQF
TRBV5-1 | ASSLAGTGAGYT
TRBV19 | ASSRKAGSRLDSYEQY
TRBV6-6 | ASSYVYTGELF
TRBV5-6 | ASSLFSGAGNTIY
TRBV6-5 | ASSYGTGQILEQY
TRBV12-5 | ASGLSGTGHYEQY
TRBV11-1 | ASSLDRGTYEQY
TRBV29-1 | SVIFAGPKHGGLYNEQF
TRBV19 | ASSMRDYEQY
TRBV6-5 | ASSETGGHSYEQY